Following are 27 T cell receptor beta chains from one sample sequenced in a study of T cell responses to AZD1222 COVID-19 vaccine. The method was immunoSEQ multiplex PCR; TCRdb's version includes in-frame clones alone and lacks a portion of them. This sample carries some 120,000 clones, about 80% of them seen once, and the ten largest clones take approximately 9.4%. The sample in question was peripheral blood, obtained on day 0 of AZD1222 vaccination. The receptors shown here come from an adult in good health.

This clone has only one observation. The CDR3 sequence: CATSVMDRFYEQYF. Here the CDR3 DNA reads TGTGCCACCAGTGTCATGGACAGGTTCTACGAGCAGTACTTC. The chain couples TRBV24-1 to TRBJ2-7, with TRBD1 matching 7 bases. Trimming at V came to 5 bases and at J to 3 bases, leaving 6 bases not matched to a gene. CDR1 is KGHDR and CDR2 is SFDVKD in the germline V gene. This CDR3 comprises 14 residues.

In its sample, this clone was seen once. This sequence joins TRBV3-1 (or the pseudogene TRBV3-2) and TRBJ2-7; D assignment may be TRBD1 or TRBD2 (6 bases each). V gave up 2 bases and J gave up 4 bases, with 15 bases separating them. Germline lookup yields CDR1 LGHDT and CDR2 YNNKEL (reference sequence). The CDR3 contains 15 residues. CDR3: CASSQWGAQSYEQYF. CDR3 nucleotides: TGTGCCAGCAGCCAATGGGGGGCGCAAAGTTACGAGCAGTACTTC.

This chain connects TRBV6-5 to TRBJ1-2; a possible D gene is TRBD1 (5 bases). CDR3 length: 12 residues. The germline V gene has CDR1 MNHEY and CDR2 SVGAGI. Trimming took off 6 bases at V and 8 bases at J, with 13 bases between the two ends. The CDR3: CASSPGTWGYTF. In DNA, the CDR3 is TGTGCCAGCAGCCCCGGGACGTGGGGCTACACCTTC.

Written as DNA, the CDR3 is TGTGCCAGCAGTTCCCGAGGACAGGGGAACACTGAAGCTTTCTTT. Translating it yields CASSSRGQGNTEAFF. The chain links TRBV2 to TRBJ1-1; the match to TRBD1 covers 8 bases. Per the germline V gene, CDR1 is SNHLY and CDR2 is FYNNEI. J gave up 1 base and V 5 bases, and 6 bases lay outside the gene matches. This CDR3 is 15 amino acids long.

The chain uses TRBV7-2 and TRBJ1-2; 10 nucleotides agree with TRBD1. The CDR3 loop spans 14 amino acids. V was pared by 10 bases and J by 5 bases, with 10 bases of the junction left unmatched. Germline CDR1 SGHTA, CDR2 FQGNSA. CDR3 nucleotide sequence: TGTGCCACCACACCGGGACAGGGGCGGTATGGCTACACCTTC. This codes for CATTPGQGRYGYTF.

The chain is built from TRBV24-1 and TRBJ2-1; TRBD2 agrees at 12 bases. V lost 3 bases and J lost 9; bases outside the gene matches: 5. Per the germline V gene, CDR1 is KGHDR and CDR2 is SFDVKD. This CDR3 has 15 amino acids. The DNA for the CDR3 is TGTGCCACCAGTGATCCGGGACTAGCGGGCGGTGAGCAGTTCTTC. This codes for CATSDPGLAGGEQFF.

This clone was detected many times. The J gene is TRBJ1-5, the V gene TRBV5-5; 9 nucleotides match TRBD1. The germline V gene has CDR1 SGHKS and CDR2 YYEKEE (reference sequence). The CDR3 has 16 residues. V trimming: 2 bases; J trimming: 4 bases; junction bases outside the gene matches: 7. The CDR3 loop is CASSLAFGTGNQPQHF. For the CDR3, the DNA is TGTGCCAGCAGCTTAGCTTTTGGGACAGGGAATCAGCCCCAGCATTTT.

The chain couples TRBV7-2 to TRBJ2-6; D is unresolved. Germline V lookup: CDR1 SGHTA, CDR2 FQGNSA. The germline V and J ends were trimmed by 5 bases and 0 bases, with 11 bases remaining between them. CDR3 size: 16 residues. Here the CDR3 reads CASSLEGYSGANVLTF. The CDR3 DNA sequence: TGTGCCAGCAGCCTCGAAGGTTACTCTGGGGCCAACGTCCTGACTTTC.

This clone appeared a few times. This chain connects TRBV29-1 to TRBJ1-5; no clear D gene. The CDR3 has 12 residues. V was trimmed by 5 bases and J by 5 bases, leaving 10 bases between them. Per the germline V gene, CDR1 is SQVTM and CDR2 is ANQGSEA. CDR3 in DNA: TGCAGCGTTCAGGACGGAGATCAGCCCCAGCATTTT. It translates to CSVQDGDQPQHF.

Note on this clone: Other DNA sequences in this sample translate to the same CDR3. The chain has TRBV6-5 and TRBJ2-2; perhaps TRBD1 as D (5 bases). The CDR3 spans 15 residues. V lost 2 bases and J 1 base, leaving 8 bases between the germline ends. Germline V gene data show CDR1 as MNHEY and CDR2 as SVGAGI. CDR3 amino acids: CASSYGQGNTGELFF. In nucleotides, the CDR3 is TGTGCCAGCAGTTACGGGCAGGGGAACACCGGGGAGCTGTTTTTT.

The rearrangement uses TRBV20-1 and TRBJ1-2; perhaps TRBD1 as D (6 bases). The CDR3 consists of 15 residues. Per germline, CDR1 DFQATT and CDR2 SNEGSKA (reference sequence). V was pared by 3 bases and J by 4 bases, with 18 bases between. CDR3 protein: CSASHQGSSLYGYTF. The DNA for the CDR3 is TGCAGTGCTAGTCACCAGGGGTCCTCTCTCTATGGCTACACCTTC.

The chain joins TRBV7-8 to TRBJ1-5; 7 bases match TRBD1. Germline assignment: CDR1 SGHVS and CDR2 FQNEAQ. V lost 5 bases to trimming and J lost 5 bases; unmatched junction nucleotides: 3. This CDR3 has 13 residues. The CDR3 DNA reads TGTGCCAGCAGCCGTCAGGGGGATCAGCCCCAGCATTTT. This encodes CASSRQGDQPQHF.

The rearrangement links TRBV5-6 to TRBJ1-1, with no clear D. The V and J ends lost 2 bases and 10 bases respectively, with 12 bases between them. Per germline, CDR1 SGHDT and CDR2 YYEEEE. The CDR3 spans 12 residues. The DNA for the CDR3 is TGTGCCAGCAGCTTAAGTGGCGTGGGAGCTTTCTTT. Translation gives CASSLSGVGAFF.

As DNA, the CDR3 is TGCGCCAGCAGCCCGCCGGCTGGCTACACAGATACGCAGTATTTT. Amino acids: CASSPPAGYTDTQYF. The genes are TRBV5-1 and TRBJ2-3; D uncertain. The V and J ends lost 4 bases and 2 bases respectively, with 14 bases between them. The CDR3 spans 15 residues. The germline V gene has CDR1 SGHRS and CDR2 YFSETQ.

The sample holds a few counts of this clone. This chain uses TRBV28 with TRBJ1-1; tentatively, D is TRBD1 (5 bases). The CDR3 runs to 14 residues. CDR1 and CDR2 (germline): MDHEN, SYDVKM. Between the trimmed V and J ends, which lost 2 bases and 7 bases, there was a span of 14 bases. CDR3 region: CASSLGTVGGEAFF. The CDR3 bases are TGTGCCAGCAGTTTAGGGACCGTCGGGGGTGAAGCTTTCTTT.

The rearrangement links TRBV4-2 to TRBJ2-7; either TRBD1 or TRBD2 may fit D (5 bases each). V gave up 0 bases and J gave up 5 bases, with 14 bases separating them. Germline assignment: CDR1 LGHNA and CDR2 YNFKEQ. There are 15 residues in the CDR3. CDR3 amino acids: CASSQDRSGGNEQYF. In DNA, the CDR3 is TGTGCCAGCAGCCAAGATCGGAGTGGGGGAAACGAGCAGTACTTC.

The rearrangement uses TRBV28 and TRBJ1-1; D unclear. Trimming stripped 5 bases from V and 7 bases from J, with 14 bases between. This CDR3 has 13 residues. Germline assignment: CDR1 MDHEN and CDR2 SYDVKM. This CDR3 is CASSPPGGFEAFF. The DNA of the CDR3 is TGTGCCAGCAGTCCCCCAGGCGGATTTGAAGCTTTCTTT.

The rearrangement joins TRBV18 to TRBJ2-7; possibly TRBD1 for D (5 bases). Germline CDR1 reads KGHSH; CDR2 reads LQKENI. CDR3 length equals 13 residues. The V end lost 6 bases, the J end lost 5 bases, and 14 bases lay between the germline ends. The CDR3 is CASSQGSANEQYF. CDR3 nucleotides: TGTGCCAGCTCGCAGGGAAGTGCGAACGAGCAGTACTTC.

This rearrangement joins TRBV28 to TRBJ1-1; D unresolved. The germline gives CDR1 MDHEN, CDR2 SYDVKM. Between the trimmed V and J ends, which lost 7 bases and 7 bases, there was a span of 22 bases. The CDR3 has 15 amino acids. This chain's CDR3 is CASTPPGVFLFEAFF. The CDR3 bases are TGTGCCAGCACCCCCCCTGGAGTCTTCCTTTTTGAAGCTTTCTTT.

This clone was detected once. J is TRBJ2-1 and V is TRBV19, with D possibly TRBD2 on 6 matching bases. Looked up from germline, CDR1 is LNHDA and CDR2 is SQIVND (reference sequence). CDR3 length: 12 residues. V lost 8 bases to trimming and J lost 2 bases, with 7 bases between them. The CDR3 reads CASGEAYNEQFF. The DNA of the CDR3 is TGTGCCAGTGGGGAGGCCTACAATGAGCAGTTCTTC.

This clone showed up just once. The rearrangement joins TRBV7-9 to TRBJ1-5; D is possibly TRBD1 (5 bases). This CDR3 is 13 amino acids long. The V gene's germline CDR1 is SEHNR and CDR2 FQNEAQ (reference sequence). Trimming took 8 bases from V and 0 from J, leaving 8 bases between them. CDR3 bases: TGTGCCAGCTCCCAGGGTAGCAATCAGCCCCAGCATTTT. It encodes CASSQGSNQPQHF.

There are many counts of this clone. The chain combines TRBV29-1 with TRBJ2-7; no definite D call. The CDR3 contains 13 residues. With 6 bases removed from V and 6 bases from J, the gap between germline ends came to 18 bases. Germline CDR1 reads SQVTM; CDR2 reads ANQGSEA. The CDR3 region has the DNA TGCAGCGTCACCGGGTTATCCCTCGTCGAGCAGTACTTC. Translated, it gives CSVTGLSLVEQYF.

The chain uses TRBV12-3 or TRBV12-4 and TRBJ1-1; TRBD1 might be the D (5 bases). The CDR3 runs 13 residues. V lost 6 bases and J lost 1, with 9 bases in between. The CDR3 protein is CASSRDENTEAFF. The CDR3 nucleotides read TGTGCCAGCAGCAGGGACGAGAACACTGAAGCTTTCTTT.

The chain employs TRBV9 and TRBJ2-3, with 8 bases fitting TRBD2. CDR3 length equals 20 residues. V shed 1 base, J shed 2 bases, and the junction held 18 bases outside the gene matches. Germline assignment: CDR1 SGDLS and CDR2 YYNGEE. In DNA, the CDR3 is TGTGCCAGCAGCGTAACCTCTAGCGGGTGGAGTTGGAGGGACACAGATACGCAGTATTTT. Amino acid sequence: CASSVTSSGWSWRDTDTQYF.

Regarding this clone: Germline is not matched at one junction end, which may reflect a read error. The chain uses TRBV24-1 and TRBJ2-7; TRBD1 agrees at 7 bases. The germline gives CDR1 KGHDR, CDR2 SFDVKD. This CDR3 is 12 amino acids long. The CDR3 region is CATSDADRLLSF. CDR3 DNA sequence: TGTGCCACCAGTGATGCGGACAGGTTACTCAGCTTC.

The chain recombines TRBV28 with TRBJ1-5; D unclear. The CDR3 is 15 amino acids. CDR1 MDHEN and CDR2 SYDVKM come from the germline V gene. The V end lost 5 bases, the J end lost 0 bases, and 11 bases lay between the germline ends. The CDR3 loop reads CASSTGFSSNQPQHF. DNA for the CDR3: TGTGCCAGCAGTACCGGATTTAGTAGCAATCAGCCCCAGCATTTT.

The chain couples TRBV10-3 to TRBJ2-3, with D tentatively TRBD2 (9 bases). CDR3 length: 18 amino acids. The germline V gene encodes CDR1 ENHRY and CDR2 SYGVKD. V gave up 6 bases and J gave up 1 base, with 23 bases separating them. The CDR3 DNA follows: TGTGCCATCAGCGCCGCCAGGGGGCGGGAGGGCGGCACAGATACGCAGTATTTT. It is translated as CAISAARGREGGTDTQYF.